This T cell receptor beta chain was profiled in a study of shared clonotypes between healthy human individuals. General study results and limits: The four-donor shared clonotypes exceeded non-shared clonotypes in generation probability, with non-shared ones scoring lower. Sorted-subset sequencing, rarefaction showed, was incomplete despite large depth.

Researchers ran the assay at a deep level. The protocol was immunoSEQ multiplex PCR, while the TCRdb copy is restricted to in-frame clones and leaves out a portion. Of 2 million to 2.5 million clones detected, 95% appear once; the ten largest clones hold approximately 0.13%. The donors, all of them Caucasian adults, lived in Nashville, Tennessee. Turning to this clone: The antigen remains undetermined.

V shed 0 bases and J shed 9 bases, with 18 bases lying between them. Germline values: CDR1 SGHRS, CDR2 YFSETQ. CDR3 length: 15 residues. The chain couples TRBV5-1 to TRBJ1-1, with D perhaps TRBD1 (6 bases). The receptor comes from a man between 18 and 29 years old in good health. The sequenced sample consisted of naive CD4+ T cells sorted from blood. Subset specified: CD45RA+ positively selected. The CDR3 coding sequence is TGCGCCAGCAGCTTGGCTCCCGGGGGCAGCGGGCAAGCTTTCTTT. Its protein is CASSLAPGGSGQAFF.